Below are 20 T cell receptor beta chains sequenced from a single sample in a study of T cells in Graves' hyperthyroidism and ophthalmopathy. Using RNA transcripts as the source, TCR beta CDR3 regions were amplified. With the HTBI primer set, the TCR CDR3 went through a first round of RT-PCR. In TCRdb, the multiplex PCR reads were re-called with MiXCR into one record per CDR3 protein. This table has fewer than 600,000 distinct CDR3 sequences, less than 15% appearing once. Sequencing input: blood. These receptors all come from a woman aged 40 to 55 with Graves' hyperthyroidism.

This clonotype was seen just once. A much larger clone is a single base away; this may be a read error. This chain uses TRBV28 with TRBJ2-3, with D tentatively TRBD1 (6 bases). There are 15 residues in the CDR3. Per germline, CDR1 MDHEN and CDR2 SYDVKM. The CDR3 protein is CVTVPRDTYADTQYF. The DNA for the CDR3 is TGTGTCACCGTCCCCCGGGACACCTATGCAGATACGCAGTATTTT.

The table lists this clonotype with a few counts. This chain connects TRBV7-9 to TRBJ2-1; 12 bases map to TRBD2. Germline V lookup: CDR1 SEHNR, CDR2 FQNEAQ (reference sequence). J lost 9 bases, V lost 1 base, and 10 bases had no gene match. CDR3 length: 17 amino acids. The CDR3 spells CASSLEHIRLAGAEQFF. The CDR3 nucleotides read TGTGCCAGCAGCTTAGAACATATTAGACTAGCGGGAGCTGAGCAGTTCTTC.

V is TRBV10-3 and J is TRBJ1-3; D not certain. This CDR3 is built from 16 residues. Per germline, CDR1 ENHRY and CDR2 SYGVKD. The V and J ends lost 0 bases and 1 base respectively, with 10 bases between them. The CDR3 region is CAISESGSQSGNTIYF. The CDR3, as DNA: TGTGCCATCAGTGAGTCTGGCAGTCAGTCTGGAAACACCATATATTTT.

This clonotype showed up many times. The rearrangement uses TRBV28 and TRBJ1-2; D gene uncertain. The CDR3 has 14 amino acids. Germline CDR1 and CDR2: MDHEN and SYDVKM. The V end was cut by 1 base, the J end by 4 bases, with 10 bases between. The CDR3 loop is CASSLSVLGYGYTF. The CDR3 DNA sequence: TGTGCCAGCAGTTTATCGGTTCTGGGCTATGGCTACACCTTC.

This rearrangement joins TRBV15 to TRBJ2-1, with 8 bases that match TRBD2. Germline values: CDR1 LNHNV, CDR2 YYDKDF (reference sequence). V lost 4 bases and J lost 0; bases outside the gene matches: 5. The CDR3 sequence is 16 residues long. Here the CDR3 DNA reads TGTGCCACCAGCATGACTAGCGTCAGCTCCTACAATGAGCAGTTCTTC. It codes for CATSMTSVSSYNEQFF.

In its sample, this clonotype was seen a few times. The chain is built from TRBV9 and TRBJ1-2; 8 nucleotides align to TRBD1. This CDR3 region has 19 residues. The V and J ends lost 4 bases and 2 bases, in that order; junction bases with no gene match: 19. In germline, CDR1 is SGDLS, CDR2 YYNGEE. The CDR3 DNA is TGTGCCAGCAGCCCACAGATGAGGACAGGGACCACCCTAAACTATGGCTACACCTTC. Amino acids: CASSPQMRTGTTLNYGYTF.

In its sample, this clonotype was seen once. This sequence joins TRBV3-1 and TRBJ2-2; D is perhaps TRBD1 or TRBD2 (5 bases each). The length of the CDR3 is 15 residues. Germline CDR1 reads LGHDT; CDR2 reads YNNKEL (reference sequence). The germline V and J ends were trimmed by 2 bases and 7 bases, with 14 bases remaining between them. The CDR3 DNA reads TGTGCCAGCAGCCAACAGCTAGAGGGGTTCGGGGAGCTGTTTTTT. Translated, it gives CASSQQLEGFGELFF.

This clonotype was found many times. CDR3 loop: CASSSGAGGRTEAFF. In DNA, the CDR3 is TGTGCCAGCAGTTCCGGGGCAGGGGGAAGGACTGAAGCTTTCTTT. V gene TRBV28 combines with J gene TRBJ1-1, with 7 bases lining up with TRBD1. Germline V gene sequence: CDR1 MDHEN, CDR2 SYDVKM. With V trimmed by 4 bases and J by 5 bases, 10 bases remained unmatched. The CDR3 is made up of 15 amino acids.

This clonotype was recorded at least ten times. This chain links TRBV2 with TRBJ2-1; 7 nucleotides match TRBD2. There are 15 residues in the CDR3. Germline V gives CDR1 SNHLY, CDR2 FYNNEI. The V gene end was trimmed by 6 bases and the J gene end by 0 bases; junction bases not matched to a gene: 5. The CDR3 bases are TGTGCCAGCAGCCCACTAGCGAGCTCCTACAATGAGCAGTTCTTC. The encoded protein is CASSPLASSYNEQFF.

The sample holds a few counts of this clonotype. The chain links TRBV7-2 to TRBJ2-1; tentatively, D is TRBD1 or TRBD2 (5 bases each). V lost 5 bases, J lost 11 bases, and 13 bases lay in between. This CDR3 has 12 amino acids. Germline V lookup: CDR1 SGHTA, CDR2 FQGNSA. The CDR3 bases are TGTGCCAGCAGCCCGGGGCCCGGGCAGCAGTTCTTC. This translates into CASSPGPGQQFF.

The CDR3 protein is CASSYGLAGNSYEQYF. CDR3 sequence (DNA): TGTGCCAGCAGCTATGGACTAGCGGGTAACTCCTACGAGCAGTACTTC. The genes are TRBV5-4 and TRBJ2-7; 11 nucleotides agree with TRBD2. The V gene end was trimmed by 3 bases and the J gene end by 0 bases; junction bases not matched to a gene: 5. Germline values: CDR1 SGHNT, CDR2 YYREEE (reference sequence). The CDR3 loop spans 16 amino acids.

This clonotype has a handful of counts. V usage is TRBV20-1 and J usage is TRBJ1-5; tentative D call: TRBD1 (5 bases). This CDR3 spans 16 amino acids. The germline CDR1 and CDR2 sequences are DFQATT and SNEGSKA (reference sequence). V shed 0 bases and J shed 4 bases, with 16 bases lying between them. CDR3 amino acids: CSARDQGAGSNQPQHF. CDR3 sequence (DNA): TGCAGTGCTAGAGATCAGGGAGCCGGGAGTAATCAGCCCCAGCATTTT.

This clonotype has a count of ten or more. V is TRBV27 and J is TRBJ2-7; 9 bases agree with TRBD1. CDR1 is MNHEY and CDR2 is SMNVEV in the germline V gene (reference sequence). CDR3 length: 14 amino acids. The J segment lost 1 base and the V segment lost 5 bases, leaving 3 bases of the junction unmatched. The CDR3 nucleotides read TGTGCCAGCAGTCGACAGGGGGTGTCCTACGAGCAGTACTTC. This translates into CASSRQGVSYEQYF.

This clonotype was found many times. The chain uses TRBV9 and TRBJ2-2; D may match TRBD1 or TRBD2 (6 bases each). CDR3 size: 16 residues. Germline V gene sequence: CDR1 SGDLS, CDR2 YYNGEE. The V gene lost 3 bases and the J gene lost 0 bases, with 12 bases spanning the gap. CDR3 sequence: CASSATRGPNTGELFF. The CDR3 coding sequence is TGTGCCAGCAGCGCAACCCGGGGGCCGAACACCGGGGAGCTGTTTTTT.

As to this clonotype: Given the absence of the conserved phenylalanine or tryptophan at the CDR3 end, a read error is likely. This rearrangement joins TRBV7-2 to TRBJ2-1; D is undetermined. Germline V CDR1 and CDR2: SGHTA, FQGNSA. This CDR3 is 13 amino acids long. V lost 8 bases and J lost 0, with 8 bases in between. The CDR3 loop reads CASSRSSYNEQFY. For the CDR3, the DNA is TGTGCCAGCTCCCGGAGCTCCTACAATGAGCAGTTCTAC.

This clonotype was found many times. The genes are TRBV9 and TRBJ2-1; TRBD2 matches at 9 bases. In germline, CDR1 is SGDLS, CDR2 YYNGEE. With 0 bases clipped from V and 10 bases from J, the junction kept 8 bases outside the gene matches. The CDR3 sequence is 15 residues long. CDR3 DNA sequence: TGTGCCAGCAGCGTAGAAGGCGGGAGGGCCGTAGAGCAGTTCTTC. It translates to CASSVEGGRAVEQFF.

The table lists this clonotype with many counts. This chain uses TRBV28 with TRBJ2-7; D may match TRBD1 or TRBD2 (5 bases each). V was shortened by 5 bases and J by 1 base, with 18 bases between the two germline ends. Germline-derived CDR1 and CDR2 are MDHEN and SYDVKM. CDR3 size: 16 residues. DNA for the CDR3: TGTGCCAGCAGTCTCGCCGGGGCCCAATTTTCCTACGAGCAGTACTTC. Its translation is CASSLAGAQFSYEQYF.

This clonotype showed up many times. For the CDR3, the DNA is TGTGCCAGCAGCCCGAGGGGGACTGAAGCTTTCTTT. This encodes CASSPRGTEAFF. The rearrangement joins TRBV3-1 to TRBJ1-1; tentatively, D is TRBD1 (6 bases). Germline CDR1 reads LGHDT; CDR2 reads YNNKEL (reference sequence). The CDR3 contains 12 residues. V was cut by 4 bases and J by 5 bases, with 8 bases left in between.

This clonotype was seen many times. The chain combines TRBV30 with TRBJ1-5; D is perhaps TRBD1 (6 bases). Trimming removed 2 bases from V and 2 bases from J, with 16 bases in between. Germline-derived CDR1 and CDR2 are GTSNPN and SVGIG (reference sequence). The CDR3 has 16 residues. The CDR3 region is CAWSLGGSFGNQPQHF. In DNA, the CDR3 is TGTGCCTGGAGTCTCGGGGGCTCCTTTGGCAATCAGCCCCAGCATTTT.

This clonotype was seen ten or more times. This chain uses TRBV20-1 with TRBJ1-4; TRBD1 is a possible D gene (5 bases). This CDR3 spans 15 amino acids. V gave up 0 bases and J gave up 0 bases, with 8 bases separating them. Germline-derived CDR1 and CDR2 are DFQATT and SNEGSKA (reference sequence). DNA for the CDR3: TGCAGTGCTAGAGAGGGGACCGCAACTAATGAAAAACTGTTTTTT. Its translation: CSAREGTATNEKLFF.